The source of this TCR beta chain is a study of T-cell memory formation after mild COVID-19. Overall study findings and caveats: Day 15 to 85 contracting clones showed balanced CD4/CD8; later expanders leaned CD4+. Memory cells collected pre-infection included some clones that later responded, suggesting cross-reactive memory joined. CD4+ clones that contracted lay mainly in CM and EM; CD8+ ones lay in EMRA.

Notes on this clonotype: No antigen is known for it.

One entry per CDR3 protein results from TCRdb running MiXCR on the 5' RACE reads. The table has some 440,000 distinct CDR3 sequences, about 23% seen once. The germline gives CDR1 MNHEY, CDR2 SVGAGI. Trimming left V 6 bases short and J 8 bases short, with 14 bases between. CDR3 length: 12 amino acids. Sequencing input: PBMCs or a T cell subset sorted from them (not recorded which). V and J are TRBV6-5 and TRBJ2-7; the D call may be TRBD1 or TRBD2 (5 bases each). The origin of this receptor is an adult woman who had mild COVID-19 (a few samples of this study predate the infection). Cell type and time point are not known. DNA for the CDR3: TGTGCCAGCAGCCCCTTTGTGGGACAGCAGTACTTC. Amino acids: CASSPFVGQQYF.